This T cell receptor beta chain was profiled in a study of blood T cell repertoires in COVID-19. Study in general: Italy, Spain and the United States were the sources of the convalescent and acute COVID-19 samples. PBMCs, B-cell-depleted T cells, or T cells provided the cDNA or gDNA that made up the material.

As handled by the study authors: The assay estimated nucleated cells by amplifying reference gene primers. Method: immunoSEQ multiplex PCR; TCRdb's copy keeps in-frame clones and lacks some. The V and J calls and clone size were taken over from that table, and D and trimming were inferred from the DNA. This table holds tens of thousands of clones, about nine tenths found once. Trimming took 7 bases from V and 1 from J, leaving 13 bases between them. The germline V gene has CDR1 LNHDA and CDR2 SQIVND (reference sequence). The CDR3 has 15 amino acids. The sequence came from a man in his 60s with active COVID-19. Input material: peripheral blood. This chain links TRBV19 with TRBJ2-2; tentatively, D is TRBD2 (6 bases). In nucleotides, the CDR3 is TGTGCCAGTACCTCCTCGCGGGGGAACACCGGGGAGCTGTTTTTT. Protein: CASTSSRGNTGELFF. Based on the CDR3 plus reference TRBV19 and TRBJ2-2, the full variable domain is DGGITQSPKYLFRKEGQNVTLSCEQNLNHDAMYWYRQDPGQGLRLIYYSQIVNDFQKGDIAEGYSVSREKKESFPLTVTSAQKNPTAFYLCASTSSRGNTGELFFGEGSRLTVL.